This T cell receptor (beta chain) was sequenced for a study of OX40 agonist ivuxolimab in advanced cancers. Sequencing was performed with immunoSEQ multiplex PCR; in TCRdb, only in-frame clones are kept and a portion is missing. The sample has tens of thousands of clones, about nine tenths seen once. Concerning this clone itself: Its antigen is undetermined.

V was clipped by 6 bases and J by 5 bases, with 5 bases between them. CDR3 size: 11 residues. Germline V gene sequence: CDR1 WSHSY, CDR2 SAAADI. Study results and caveats: More expanded clones were seen, on average, in CD8+ T cells than in CD4+. The 0.1-3.0 mg/kg partial responders had among the lowest clonal expansion.

The gene calls are TRBV10-2 and TRBJ2-1; D remains unclear. This clonotype was sampled from an adult with an advanced solid tumor such as melanoma, head and neck, liver or kidney cancer. The material was CD4+ or CD8+ T cells sorted from blood, obtained in a trial of the OX40 agonist ivuxolimab. CDR3 protein: CASRRDNEQFF. The CDR3 DNA follows: TGCGCCAGCAGAAGAGACAATGAGCAGTTCTTC.